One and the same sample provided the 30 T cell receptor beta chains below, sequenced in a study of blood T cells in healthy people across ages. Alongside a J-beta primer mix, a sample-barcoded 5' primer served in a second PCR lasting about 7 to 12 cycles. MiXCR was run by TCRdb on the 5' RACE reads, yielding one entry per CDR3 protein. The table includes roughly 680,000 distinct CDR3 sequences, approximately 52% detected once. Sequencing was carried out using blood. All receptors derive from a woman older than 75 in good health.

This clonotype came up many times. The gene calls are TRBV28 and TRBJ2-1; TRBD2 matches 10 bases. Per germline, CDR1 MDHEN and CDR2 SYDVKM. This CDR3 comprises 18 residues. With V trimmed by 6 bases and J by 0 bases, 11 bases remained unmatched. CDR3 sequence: CASRNSGGPSFSYNEQFF. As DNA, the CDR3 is TGTGCCAGCAGAAATAGCGGGGGGCCCAGCTTCTCCTACAATGAGCAGTTCTTC.

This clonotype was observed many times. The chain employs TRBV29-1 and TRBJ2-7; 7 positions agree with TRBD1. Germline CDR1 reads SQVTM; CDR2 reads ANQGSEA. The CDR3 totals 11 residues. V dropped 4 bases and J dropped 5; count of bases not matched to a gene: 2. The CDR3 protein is CSVADRDEQYF. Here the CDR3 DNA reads TGCAGCGTTGCTGACAGGGACGAGCAGTACTTC.

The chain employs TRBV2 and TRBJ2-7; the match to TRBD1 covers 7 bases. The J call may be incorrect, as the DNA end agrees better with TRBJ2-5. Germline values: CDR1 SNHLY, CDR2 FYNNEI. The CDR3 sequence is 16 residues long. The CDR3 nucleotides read TGTGCCAGCAGGAACCCTCACCTAACAGGGGAAGAGACCCAGTACTTC. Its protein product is CASRNPHLTGEETQYF.

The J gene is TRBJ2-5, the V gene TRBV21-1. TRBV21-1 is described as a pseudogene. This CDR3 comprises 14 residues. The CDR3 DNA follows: TGTGCCAGCAGCAAAGTCCCAGCGCGGGAGACCCAGTACTTC. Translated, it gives CASSKVPARETQYF.

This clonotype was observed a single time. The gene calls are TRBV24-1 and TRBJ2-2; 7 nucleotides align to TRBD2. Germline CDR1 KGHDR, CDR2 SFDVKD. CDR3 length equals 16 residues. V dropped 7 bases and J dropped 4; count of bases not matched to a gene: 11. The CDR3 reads CATSLTGLSSTGELFF. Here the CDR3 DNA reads TGTGCCACCAGCCTTACGGGACTATCGAGCACCGGGGAGCTGTTTTTT.

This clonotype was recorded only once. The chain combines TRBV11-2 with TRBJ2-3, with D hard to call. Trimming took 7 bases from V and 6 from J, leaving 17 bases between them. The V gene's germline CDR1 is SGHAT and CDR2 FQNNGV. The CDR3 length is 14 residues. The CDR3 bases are TGTGCCAGCACCCGCTTAGGCCTTGCGGATACGCAGTATTTT. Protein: CASTRLGLADTQYF.

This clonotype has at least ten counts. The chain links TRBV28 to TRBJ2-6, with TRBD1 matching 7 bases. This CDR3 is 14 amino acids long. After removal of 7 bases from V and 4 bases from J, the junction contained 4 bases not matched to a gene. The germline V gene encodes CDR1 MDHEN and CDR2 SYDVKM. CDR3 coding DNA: TGTGCCAGCAACAGGGGTTCCGGGGCCAACGTCCTGACTTTC. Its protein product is CASNRGSGANVLTF.

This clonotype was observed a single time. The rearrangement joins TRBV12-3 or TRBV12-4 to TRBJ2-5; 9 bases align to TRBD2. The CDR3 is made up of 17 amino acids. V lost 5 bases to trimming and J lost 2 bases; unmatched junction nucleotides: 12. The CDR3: CASSPEGLAGFQETQYF. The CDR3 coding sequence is TGTGCCAGCAGTCCTGAGGGGCTAGCGGGATTTCAAGAGACCCAGTACTTC.

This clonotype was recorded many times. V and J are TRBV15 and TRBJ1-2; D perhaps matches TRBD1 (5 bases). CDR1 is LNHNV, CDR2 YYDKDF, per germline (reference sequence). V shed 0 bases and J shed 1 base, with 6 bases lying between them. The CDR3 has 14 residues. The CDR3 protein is CATSRERGNYGYTF. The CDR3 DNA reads TGTGCCACCAGCAGAGAGAGGGGTAACTATGGCTACACCTTC.

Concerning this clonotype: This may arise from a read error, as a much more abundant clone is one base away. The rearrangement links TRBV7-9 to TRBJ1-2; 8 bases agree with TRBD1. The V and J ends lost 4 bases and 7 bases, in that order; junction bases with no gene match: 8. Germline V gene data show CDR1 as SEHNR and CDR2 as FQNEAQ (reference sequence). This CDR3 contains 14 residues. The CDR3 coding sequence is TGTGCCAGCAGCTCGGACAGGGAGGGGTCTGGCTACACCTTC. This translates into CASSSDREGSGYTF.

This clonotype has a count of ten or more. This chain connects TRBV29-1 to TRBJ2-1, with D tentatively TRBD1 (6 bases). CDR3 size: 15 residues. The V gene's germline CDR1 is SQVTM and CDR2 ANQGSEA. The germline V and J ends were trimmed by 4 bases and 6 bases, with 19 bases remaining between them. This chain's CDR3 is CSVAGPDRSPNEQFF. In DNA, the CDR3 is TGCAGCGTTGCAGGGCCCGACAGGTCTCCCAATGAGCAGTTCTTC.

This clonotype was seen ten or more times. CDR3 sequence: CASRRSGAYNEQFF. CDR3 bases: TGTGCCAGCAGGAGGAGCGGGGCTTACAATGAGCAGTTCTTC. This sequence joins TRBV6-5 and TRBJ2-1; 7 bases line up with TRBD2. CDR1 MNHEY and CDR2 SVGAGI come from the germline V gene. The J segment lost 4 bases and the V segment lost 6 bases, leaving 6 bases of the junction unmatched. The CDR3 is 14 amino acids.

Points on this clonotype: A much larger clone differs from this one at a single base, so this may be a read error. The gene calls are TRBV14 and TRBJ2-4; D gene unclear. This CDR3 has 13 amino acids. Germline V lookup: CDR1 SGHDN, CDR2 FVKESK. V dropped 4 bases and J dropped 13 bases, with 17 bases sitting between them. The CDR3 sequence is CASSRQDGVAQYF. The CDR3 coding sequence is TGTGCCAGCAGCCGCCAGGACGGTGTGGCCCAGTACTTC.

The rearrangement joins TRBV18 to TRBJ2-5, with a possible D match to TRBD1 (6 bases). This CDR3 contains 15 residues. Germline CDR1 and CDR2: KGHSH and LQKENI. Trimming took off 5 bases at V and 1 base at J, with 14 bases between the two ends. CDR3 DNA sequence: TGTGCCAGCTCAACCCGGACAGCCTTCCAAGAGACCCAGTACTTC. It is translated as CASSTRTAFQETQYF.

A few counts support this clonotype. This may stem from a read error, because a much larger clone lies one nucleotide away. The CDR3 region is CSGGETYEQYF. The CDR3 nucleotides are TGCAGCGGTGGTGAGACCTATGAGCAGTACTTC. This chain connects TRBV29-1 to TRBJ2-7, with D unresolved. The CDR3 runs to 11 residues. The V gene's germline CDR1 is SQVTM and CDR2 ANQGSEA.

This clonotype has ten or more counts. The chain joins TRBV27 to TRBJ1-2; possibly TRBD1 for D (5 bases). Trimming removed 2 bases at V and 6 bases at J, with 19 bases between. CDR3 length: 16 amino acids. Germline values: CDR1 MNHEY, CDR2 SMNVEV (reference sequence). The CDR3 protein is CASSLTLGREYDGYTF. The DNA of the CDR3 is TGTGCCAGCAGTTTAACTCTTGGCAGGGAGTACGATGGCTACACCTTC.

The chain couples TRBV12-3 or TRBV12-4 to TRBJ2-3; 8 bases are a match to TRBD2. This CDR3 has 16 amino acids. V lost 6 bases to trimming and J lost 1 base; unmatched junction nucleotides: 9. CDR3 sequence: CASSPPGGTGTDTQYF. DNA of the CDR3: TGTGCCAGCAGCCCCCCGGGGGGGACGGGCACAGATACGCAGTATTTT.

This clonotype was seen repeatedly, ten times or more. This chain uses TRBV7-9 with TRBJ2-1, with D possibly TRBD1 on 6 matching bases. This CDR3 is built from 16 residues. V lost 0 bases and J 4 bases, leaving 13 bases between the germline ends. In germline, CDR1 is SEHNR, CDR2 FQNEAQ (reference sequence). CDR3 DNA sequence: TGTGCCAGCAGCTTAGCTCTGTCAGGGGAGTACAATGAGCAGTTCTTC. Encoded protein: CASSLALSGEYNEQFF.

CDR3 in DNA: TGCAGTGCCAGGTCCCCCAGGACCCCCGCTAACTATGGCTACACCTTC. Translating it yields CSARSPRTPANYGYTF. The chain links TRBV20-1 to TRBJ1-2; D is unclear. Deletions cut 6 bases from V and 0 bases from J, with 20 bases between. The CDR3 has 16 residues. The germline V gene has CDR1 DFQATT and CDR2 SNEGSKA (reference sequence).

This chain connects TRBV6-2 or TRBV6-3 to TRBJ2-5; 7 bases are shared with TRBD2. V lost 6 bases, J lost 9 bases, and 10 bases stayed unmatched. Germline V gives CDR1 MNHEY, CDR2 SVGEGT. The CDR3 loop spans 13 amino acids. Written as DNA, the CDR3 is TGTGCCAGCAGCCCAGGATACCGGGAGGCCCAGTACTTC. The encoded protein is CASSPGYREAQYF.

CDR3 sequence reads: CSASPGGRAGEQFF. For the CDR3, the DNA is TGCAGTGCTAGTCCCGGCGGGAGGGCCGGTGAGCAGTTCTTC. The genes are TRBV20-1 and TRBJ2-1; 9 nucleotides match TRBD2. The CDR3 sequence is 14 residues long. Germline CDR1 and CDR2: DFQATT and SNEGSKA (reference sequence). Germline trimming cut 3 bases from V and 9 bases from J; bases unmatched to any gene: 9.

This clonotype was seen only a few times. CDR3 nucleotide sequence: TGTGCCAGCAGCCCCTGGACAGGCCCACTGGGAACTGAAGCTTTCTTT. It specifies CASSPWTGPLGTEAFF. This chain connects TRBV7-2 to TRBJ1-1; 7 bases are shared with TRBD1. The V gene end was trimmed by 5 bases and the J gene end by 5 bases; junction bases not matched to a gene: 14. Germline V gene sequence: CDR1 SGHTA, CDR2 FQGNSA. The CDR3 runs to 16 residues.

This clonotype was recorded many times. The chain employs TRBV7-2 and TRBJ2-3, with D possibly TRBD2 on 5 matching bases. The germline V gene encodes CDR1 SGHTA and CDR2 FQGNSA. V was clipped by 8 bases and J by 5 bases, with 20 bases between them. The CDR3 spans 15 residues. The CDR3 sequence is CASGQAALRGDTQYF. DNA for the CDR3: TGTGCCAGCGGCCAAGCGGCCCTCCGTGGAGATACGCAGTATTTT.

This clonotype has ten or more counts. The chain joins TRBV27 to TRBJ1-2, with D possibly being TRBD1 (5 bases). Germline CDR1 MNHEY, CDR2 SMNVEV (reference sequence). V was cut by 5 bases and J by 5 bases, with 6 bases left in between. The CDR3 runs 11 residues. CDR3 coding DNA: TGTGCCAGCAGTGCAGGGTATGGCTACACCTTC. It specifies CASSAGYGYTF.

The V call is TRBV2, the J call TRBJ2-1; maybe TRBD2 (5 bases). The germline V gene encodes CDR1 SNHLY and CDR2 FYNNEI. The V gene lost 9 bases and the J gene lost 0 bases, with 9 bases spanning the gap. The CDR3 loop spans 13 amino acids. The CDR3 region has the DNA TGTGCCAGACTAGAGGCCTCCTACAATGAGCAGTTCTTC. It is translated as CARLEASYNEQFF.

Written as DNA, the CDR3 is TGCAGTGCTACGGCGGGGGAACTAGCCAAAAACATTCAGTACTTC. This encodes CSATAGELAKNIQYF. The chain couples TRBV20-1 to TRBJ2-4, with TRBD2 identical over 7 bases. CDR3 size: 15 residues. Germline V gene sequence: CDR1 DFQATT, CDR2 SNEGSKA (reference sequence). The J segment lost 0 bases and the V segment lost 4 bases, leaving 6 bases of the junction unmatched.

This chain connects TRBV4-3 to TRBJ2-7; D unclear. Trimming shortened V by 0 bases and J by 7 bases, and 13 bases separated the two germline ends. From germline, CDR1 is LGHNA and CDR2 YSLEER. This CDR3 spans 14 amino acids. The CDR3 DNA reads TGCGCCAGCAGCCAAGAGGTCCTAGTGGGTGAGCAGTACTTC. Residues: CASSQEVLVGEQYF.

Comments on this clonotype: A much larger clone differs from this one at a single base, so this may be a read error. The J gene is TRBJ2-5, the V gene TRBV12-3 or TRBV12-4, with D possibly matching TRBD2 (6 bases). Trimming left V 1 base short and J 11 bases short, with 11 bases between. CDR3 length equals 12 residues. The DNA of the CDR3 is TGTGCCAGCAGTTTAGGTAGCGGCGGGCAGTACTTC. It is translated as CASSLGSGGQYF.

CDR3 in DNA: TGTGCCAGCGGACTCTCACGCGGGCAGGGGGAAAAACTGTTTTTT. Translation: CASGLSRGQGEKLFF. V and J are TRBV28 and TRBJ1-4, with D tentatively TRBD1 (6 bases). This CDR3 region has 15 residues. Trimming pared 8 bases from V and 8 bases from J, leaving 21 bases between. Germline V gives CDR1 MDHEN, CDR2 SYDVKM.

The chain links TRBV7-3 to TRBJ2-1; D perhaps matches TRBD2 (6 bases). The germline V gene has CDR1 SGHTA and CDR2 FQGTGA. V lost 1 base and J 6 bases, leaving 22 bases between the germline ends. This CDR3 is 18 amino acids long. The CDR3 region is CASSLKEGWELGSNEQFF. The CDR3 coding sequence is TGTGCCAGCAGCTTAAAGGAGGGGTGGGAGCTGGGGAGCAATGAGCAGTTCTTC. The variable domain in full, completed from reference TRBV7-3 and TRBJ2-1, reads GAGVSQTPSNKVTEKGKYVELRCDPISGHTALYWYRQSLGQGPEFLIYFQGTGAADDSGLPNDRFFAVRPEGSVSTLKIQRTERGDSAVYLCASSLKEGWELGSNEQFFGPGTRLTVL.